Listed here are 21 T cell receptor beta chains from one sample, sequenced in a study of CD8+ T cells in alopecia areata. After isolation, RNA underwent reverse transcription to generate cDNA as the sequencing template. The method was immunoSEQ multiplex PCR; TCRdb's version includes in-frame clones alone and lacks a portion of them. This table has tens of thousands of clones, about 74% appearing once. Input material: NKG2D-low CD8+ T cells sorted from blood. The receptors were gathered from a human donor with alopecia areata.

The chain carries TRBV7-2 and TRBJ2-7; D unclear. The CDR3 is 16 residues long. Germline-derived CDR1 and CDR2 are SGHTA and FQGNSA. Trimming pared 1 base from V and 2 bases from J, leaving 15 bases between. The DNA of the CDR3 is TGTGCCAGCAGCTTAGTGGCAGGAAGTTTAACCTACGAGCAGTACTTC. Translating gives CASSLVAGSLTYEQYF.

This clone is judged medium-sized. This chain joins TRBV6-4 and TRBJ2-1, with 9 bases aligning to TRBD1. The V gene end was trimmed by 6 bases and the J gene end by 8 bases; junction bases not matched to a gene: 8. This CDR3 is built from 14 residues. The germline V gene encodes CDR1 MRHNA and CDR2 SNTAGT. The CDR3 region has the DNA TGTGCCAGCAGGACCGGGACAGGGTCCGATGAGCAGTTCTTC. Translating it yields CASRTGTGSDEQFF.

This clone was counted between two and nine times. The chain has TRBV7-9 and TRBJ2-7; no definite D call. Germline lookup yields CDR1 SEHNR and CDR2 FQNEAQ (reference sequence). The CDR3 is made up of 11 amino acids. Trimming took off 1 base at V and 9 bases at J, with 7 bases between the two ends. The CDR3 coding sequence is TGTGCCAGCAGCTTAGACAAGGGGCAGTACTTC. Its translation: CASSLDKGQYF.

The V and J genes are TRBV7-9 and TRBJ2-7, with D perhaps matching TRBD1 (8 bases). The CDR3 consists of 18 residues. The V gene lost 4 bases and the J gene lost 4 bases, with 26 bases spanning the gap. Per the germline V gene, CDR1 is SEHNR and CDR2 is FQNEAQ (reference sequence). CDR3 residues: CASSSSAGRTGNFYEQYF. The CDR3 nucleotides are TGTGCCAGCAGCTCCTCGGCCGGGAGGACAGGGAATTTTTACGAGCAGTACTTC. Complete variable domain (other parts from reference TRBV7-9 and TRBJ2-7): DTGVSQNPRHKITKRGQNVTFRCDPISEHNRLYWYRQTLGQGPEFLTYFQNEAQLEKSRLLSDRFSAERPKGSFSTLEIQRTEQGDSAMYLCASSSSAGRTGNFYEQYFGPGTRLTVT.

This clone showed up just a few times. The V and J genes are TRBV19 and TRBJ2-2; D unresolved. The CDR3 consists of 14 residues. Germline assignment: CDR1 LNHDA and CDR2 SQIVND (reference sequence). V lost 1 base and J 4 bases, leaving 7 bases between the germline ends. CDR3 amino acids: CASSIAFITGELFF. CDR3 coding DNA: TGTGCCAGTAGTATAGCCTTTATCACCGGGGAGCTGTTTTTT.

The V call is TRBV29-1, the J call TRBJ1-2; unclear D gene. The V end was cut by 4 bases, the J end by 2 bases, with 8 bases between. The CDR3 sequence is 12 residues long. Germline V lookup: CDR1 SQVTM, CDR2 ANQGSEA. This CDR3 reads CSVARQNYGYTF. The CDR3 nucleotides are TGCAGCGTTGCTCGCCAGAACTATGGCTACACCTTC. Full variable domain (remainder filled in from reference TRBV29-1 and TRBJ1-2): SAVISQKPSRDICQRGTSLTIQCQVDSQVTMMFWYRQQPGQSLTLIATANQGSEATYESGFVIDKFPISRPNLTFSTLTVSNMSPEDSSIYLCSVARQNYGYTFGSGTRLTVV.

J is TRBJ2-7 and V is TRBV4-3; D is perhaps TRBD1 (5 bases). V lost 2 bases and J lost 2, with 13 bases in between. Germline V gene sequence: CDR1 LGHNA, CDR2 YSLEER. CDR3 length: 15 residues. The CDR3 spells CASSQFEGVTYEQYF. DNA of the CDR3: TGCGCCAGCAGCCAATTTGAAGGGGTGACCTACGAGCAGTACTTC.

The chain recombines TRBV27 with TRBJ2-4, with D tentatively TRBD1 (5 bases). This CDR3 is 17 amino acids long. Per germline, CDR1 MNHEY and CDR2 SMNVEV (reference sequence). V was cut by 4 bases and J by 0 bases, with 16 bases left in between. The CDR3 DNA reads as TGTGCCAGCAGTTCGACCAGGGCAGCCCTAGCCAAAAACATTCAGTACTTC. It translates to CASSSTRAALAKNIQYF.

CDR3 DNA sequence: TGTGCCAGCAGCCCACAGACTAGCGGGACATCCTACGAGCAGTACTTC. Its translation: CASSPQTSGTSYEQYF. The chain combines TRBV7-9 with TRBJ2-7; 11 bases map to TRBD2. The CDR3 loop spans 16 amino acids. The trim removed 5 bases at V and 1 base at J, leaving 7 bases unmatched. Germline values: CDR1 SEHNR, CDR2 FQNEAQ (reference sequence).

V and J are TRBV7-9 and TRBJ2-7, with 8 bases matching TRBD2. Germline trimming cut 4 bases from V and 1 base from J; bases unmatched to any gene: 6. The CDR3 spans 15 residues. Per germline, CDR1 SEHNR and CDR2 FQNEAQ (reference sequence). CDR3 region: CASSSPAGGSYEQYF. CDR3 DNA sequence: TGTGCCAGCAGCTCCCCTGCGGGGGGTTCCTACGAGCAGTACTTC. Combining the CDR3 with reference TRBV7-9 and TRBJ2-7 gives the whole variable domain DTGVSQNPRHKITKRGQNVTFRCDPISEHNRLYWYRQTLGQGPEFLTYFQNEAQLEKSRLLSDRFSAERPKGSFSTLEIQRTEQGDSAMYLCASSSPAGGSYEQYFGPGTRLTVT.

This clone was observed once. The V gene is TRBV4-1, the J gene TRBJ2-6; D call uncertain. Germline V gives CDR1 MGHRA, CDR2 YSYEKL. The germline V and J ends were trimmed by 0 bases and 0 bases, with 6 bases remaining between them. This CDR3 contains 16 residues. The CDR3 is CASSQDLSSGANVLTF. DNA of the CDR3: TGCGCCAGCAGCCAAGATTTGAGCTCTGGGGCCAACGTCCTGACTTTC.

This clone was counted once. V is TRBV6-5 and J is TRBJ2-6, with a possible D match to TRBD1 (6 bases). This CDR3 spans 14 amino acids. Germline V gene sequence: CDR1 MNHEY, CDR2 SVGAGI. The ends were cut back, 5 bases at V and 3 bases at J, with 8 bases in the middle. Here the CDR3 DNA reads TGTGCCAGCAGTGCAGGGGTTGGGGCCAACGTCCTGACTTTC. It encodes CASSAGVGANVLTF.

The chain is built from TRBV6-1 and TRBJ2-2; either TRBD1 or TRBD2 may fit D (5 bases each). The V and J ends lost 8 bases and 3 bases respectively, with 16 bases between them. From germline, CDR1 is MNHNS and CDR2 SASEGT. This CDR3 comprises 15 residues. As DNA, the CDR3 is TGTGCCAGCGCGGTTCGGGTGGGGGACACCGGGGAGCTGTTTTTT. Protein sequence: CASAVRVGDTGELFF.

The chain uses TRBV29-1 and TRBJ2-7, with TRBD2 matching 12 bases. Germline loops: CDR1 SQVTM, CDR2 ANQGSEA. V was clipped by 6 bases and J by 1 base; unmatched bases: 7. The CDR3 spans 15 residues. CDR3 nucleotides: TGCAGCGTGGGACTAGCGGGCCGAGTATCCTACGAGCAGTACTTC. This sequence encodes CSVGLAGRVSYEQYF.

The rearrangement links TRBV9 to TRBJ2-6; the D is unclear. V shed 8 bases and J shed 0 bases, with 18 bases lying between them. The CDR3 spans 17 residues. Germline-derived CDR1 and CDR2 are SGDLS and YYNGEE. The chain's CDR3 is CARSYSGLSSGANVLTF. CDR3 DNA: TGTGCCAGGTCTTACTCGGGTCTCAGCTCTGGGGCCAACGTCCTGACTTTC.

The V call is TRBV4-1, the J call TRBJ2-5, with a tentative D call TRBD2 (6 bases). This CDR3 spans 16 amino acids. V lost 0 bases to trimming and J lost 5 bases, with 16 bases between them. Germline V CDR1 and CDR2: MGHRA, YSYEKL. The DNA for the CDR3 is TGCGCCAGCAGCCAAGATGTCACAGGAGGGATGGAGACCCAGTACTTC. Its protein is CASSQDVTGGMETQYF.

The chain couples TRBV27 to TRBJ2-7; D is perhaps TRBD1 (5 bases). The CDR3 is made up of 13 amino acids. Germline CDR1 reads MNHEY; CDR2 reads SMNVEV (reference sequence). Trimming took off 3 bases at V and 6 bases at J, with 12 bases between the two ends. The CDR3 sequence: CASSFDSSAEQYF. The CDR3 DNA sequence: TGTGCCAGCAGTTTTGACAGCTCCGCCGAGCAGTACTTC.

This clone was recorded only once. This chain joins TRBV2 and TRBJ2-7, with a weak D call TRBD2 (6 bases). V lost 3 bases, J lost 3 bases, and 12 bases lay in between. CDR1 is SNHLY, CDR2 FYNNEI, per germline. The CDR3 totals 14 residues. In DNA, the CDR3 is TGTGCCAGCAGTGATCTCGGAGGGAACTACGAGCAGTACTTC. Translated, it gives CASSDLGGNYEQYF.

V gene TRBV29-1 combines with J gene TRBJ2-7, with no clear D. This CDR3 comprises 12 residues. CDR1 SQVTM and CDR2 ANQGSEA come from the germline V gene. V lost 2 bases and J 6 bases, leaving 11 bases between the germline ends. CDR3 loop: CSVESPWGEQYF. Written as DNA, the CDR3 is TGCAGCGTTGAATCCCCTTGGGGCGAGCAGTACTTC.

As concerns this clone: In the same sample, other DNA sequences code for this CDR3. The CDR3 coding sequence is TGCAGCGTTGAAAGGGTAGGGTCGCATTACAATGAGCAGTTCTTC. Translated: CSVERVGSHYNEQFF. This rearrangement joins TRBV29-1 to TRBJ2-1; D is unclear. There are 15 residues in the CDR3. Per the germline V gene, CDR1 is SQVTM and CDR2 is ANQGSEA. V was clipped by 2 bases and J by 4 bases, with 15 bases between them.

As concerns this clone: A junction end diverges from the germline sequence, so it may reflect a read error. The CDR3 DNA is TGTGCCAGCAGCGCGGGACTGCACCAAAAGACCCAGTACTTC. It encodes CASSAGLHQKTQYF. The chain recombines TRBV13 with TRBJ2-5, with D possibly TRBD2 on 6 matching bases. This CDR3 is 14 amino acids long. Looked up from germline, CDR1 is PRHDT and CDR2 is FYEKMQ (reference sequence). Combining the CDR3 with reference TRBV13 and TRBJ2-5 gives the whole variable domain AAGVIQSPRHLIKEKRETATLKCYPIPRHDTVYWYQQGPGQDPQFLISFYEKMQSDKGSIPDRFSAQQFSDYHSELNMSSLELGDSALYFCASSAGLHQKTQYFGPGTRLLVL.